This T cell receptor (beta chain) was found in a study of cytomegalovirus exposure and HLA in healthy donors. The study's findings and limits: In vitro testing confirmed three CMV-associated chains as specific for CMV antigens. Some TCR beta chains (roughly 160 of them) were listed as cytomegalovirus-associated.

Despite likely unrecorded immune exposures, the donors were nominally healthy at the time of sampling. Germline V gene sequence: CDR1 MDHEN, CDR2 SYDVKM. This CDR3 contains 15 residues. With 4 bases clipped from V and 7 bases from J, the junction kept 8 bases outside the gene matches. A remark on this clone: Its target is not known.

The study ran its PCR with 60 Vbeta and 13 Jbeta primers. Clones were sequenced by immunoSEQ multiplex PCR, and TCRdb holds only the in-frame ones, with some missing. The data hold fewer than 110,000 clones, with around 79% observed a single time. Sequenced sample: PBMCs. The clonotype was recovered from a middle-aged man in good health and CMV-seropositive. This chain uses TRBV28 with TRBJ2-1; 9 bases are a match to TRBD1. The CDR3 nucleotides read TGTGCCAGCAGTTCAACCGGGACAGGGTCAAATGAGCAGTTCTTC. Amino acid sequence: CASSSTGTGSNEQFF. The whole variable domain, filled in from reference TRBV28 and TRBJ2-1, reads DVKVTQSSRYLVKRTGEKVFLECVQDMDHENMFWYRQDPGLGLRLIYFSYDVKMKEKGDIPEGYSVSREKKERFSLILESASTNQTSMYLCASSSTGTGSNEQFFGPGTRLTVL.